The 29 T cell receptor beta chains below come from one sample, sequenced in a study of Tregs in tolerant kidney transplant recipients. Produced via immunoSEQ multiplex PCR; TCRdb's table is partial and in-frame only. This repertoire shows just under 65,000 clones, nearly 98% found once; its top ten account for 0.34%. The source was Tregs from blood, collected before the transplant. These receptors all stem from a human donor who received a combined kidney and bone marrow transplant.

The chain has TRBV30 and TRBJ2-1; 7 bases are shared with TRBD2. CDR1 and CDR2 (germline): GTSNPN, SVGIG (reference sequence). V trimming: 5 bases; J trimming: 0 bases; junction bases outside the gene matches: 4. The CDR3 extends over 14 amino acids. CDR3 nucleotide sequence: TGTGCCTGGGCTGGCGGGAGCTCCTACAATGAGCAGTTCTTC. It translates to CAWAGGSSYNEQFF.

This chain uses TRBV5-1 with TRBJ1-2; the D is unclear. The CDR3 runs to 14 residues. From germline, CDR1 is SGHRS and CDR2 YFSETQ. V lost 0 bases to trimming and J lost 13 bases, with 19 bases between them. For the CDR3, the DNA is TGCGCCAGCAGCTTGGAGCCAGAGACTATGGAACGCACCTTC. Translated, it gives CASSLEPETMERTF.

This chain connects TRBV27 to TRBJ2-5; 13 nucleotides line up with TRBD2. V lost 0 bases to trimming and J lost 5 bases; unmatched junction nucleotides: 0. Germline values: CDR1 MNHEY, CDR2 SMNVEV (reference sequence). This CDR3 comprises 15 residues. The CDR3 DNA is TGTGCCAGCAGTTTATCACTAGCGGGAGGGGAGACCCAGTACTTC. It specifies CASSLSLAGGETQYF.

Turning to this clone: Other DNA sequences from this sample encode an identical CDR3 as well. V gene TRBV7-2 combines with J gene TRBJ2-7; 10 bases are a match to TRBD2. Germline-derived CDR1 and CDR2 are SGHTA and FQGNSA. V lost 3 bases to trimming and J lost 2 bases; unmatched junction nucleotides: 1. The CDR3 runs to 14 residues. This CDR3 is CASSFGLAAYEQYF. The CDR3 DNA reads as TGTGCCAGCAGCTTCGGACTAGCGGCCTACGAGCAGTACTTC.

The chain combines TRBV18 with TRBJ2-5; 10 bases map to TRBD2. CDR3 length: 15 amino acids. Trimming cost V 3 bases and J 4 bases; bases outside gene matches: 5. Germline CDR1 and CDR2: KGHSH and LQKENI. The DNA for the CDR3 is TGTGCCAGCTCACCCACAGCGGGGGGGCGAGAGACCCAGTACTTC. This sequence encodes CASSPTAGGRETQYF.

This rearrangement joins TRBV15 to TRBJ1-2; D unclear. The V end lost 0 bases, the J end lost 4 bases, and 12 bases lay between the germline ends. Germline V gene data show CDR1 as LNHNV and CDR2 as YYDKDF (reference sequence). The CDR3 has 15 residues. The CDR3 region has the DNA TGTGCCACCAGCAGAGAGCACCGGGGTGGCTATGGCTACACCTTC. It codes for CATSREHRGGYGYTF. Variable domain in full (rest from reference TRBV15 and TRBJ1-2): DAMVIQNPRYQVTQFGKPVTLSCSQTLNHNVMYWYQQKSSQAPKLLFHYYDKDFNNEADTPDNFQSRRPNTSFCFLDIRSPGLGDTAMYLCATSREHRGGYGYTFGSGTRLTVV.

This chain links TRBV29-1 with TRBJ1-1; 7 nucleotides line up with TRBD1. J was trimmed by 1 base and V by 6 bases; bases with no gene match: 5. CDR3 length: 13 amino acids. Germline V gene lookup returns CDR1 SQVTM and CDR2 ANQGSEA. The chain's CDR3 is CSVRNRGNTEAFF. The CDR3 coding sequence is TGCAGCGTGAGAAACAGGGGGAACACTGAAGCTTTCTTT.

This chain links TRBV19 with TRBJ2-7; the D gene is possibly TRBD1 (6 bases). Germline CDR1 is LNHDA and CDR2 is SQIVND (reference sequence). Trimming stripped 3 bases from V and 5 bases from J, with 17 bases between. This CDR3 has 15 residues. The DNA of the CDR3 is TGTGCCAGTAGTATTACGGGGACAAGGACCCACGAGCAGTACTTC. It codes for CASSITGTRTHEQYF.

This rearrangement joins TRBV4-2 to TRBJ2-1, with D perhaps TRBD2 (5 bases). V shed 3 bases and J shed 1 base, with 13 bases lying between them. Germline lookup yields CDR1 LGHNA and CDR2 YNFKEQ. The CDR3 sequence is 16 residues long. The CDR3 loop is CASSHMVASSYNEQFF. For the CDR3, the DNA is TGTGCCAGCAGCCATATGGTAGCGTCATCCTACAATGAGCAGTTCTTC.

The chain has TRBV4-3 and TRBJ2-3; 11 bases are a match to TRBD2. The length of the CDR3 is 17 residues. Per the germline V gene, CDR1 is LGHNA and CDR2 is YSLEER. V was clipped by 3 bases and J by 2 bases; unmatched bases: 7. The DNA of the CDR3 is TGCGCCAGCAGCCACGCAGTAGCGGGGGGGCCCACAGATACGCAGTATTTT. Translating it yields CASSHAVAGGPTDTQYF.

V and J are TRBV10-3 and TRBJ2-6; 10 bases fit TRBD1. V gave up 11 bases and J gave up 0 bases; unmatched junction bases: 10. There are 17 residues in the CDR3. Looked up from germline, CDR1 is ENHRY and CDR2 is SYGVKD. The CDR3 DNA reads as TGTGCCGCAACCGGAGACAGGGGGCTCTCTGGGGCCAACGTCCTGACTTTC. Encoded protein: CAATGDRGLSGANVLTF.

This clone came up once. In DNA, the CDR3 is TGTGCCTGGAGATGGGACAGGAACTATGGCTACACCTTC. This gives the protein CAWRWDRNYGYTF. The chain joins TRBV30 to TRBJ1-2, with TRBD1 identical over 8 bases. Germline V lookup: CDR1 GTSNPN, CDR2 SVGIG (reference sequence). This CDR3 comprises 13 residues. V was clipped by 3 bases and J by 2 bases; unmatched bases: 2.

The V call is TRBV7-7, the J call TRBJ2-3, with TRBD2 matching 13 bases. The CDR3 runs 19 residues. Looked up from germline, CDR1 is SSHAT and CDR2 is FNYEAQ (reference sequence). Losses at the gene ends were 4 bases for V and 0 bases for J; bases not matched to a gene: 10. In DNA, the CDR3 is TGTGCCAGCAGCTCGCGGGTTCCGGGACTAGCGGGGAGCACAGATACGCAGTATTTT. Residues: CASSSRVPGLAGSTDTQYF.

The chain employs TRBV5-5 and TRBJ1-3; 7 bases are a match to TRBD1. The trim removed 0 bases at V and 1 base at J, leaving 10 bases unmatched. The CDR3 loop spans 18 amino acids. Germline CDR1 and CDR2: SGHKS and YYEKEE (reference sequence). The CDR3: CASSLALGTERSGNTIYF. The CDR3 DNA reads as TGTGCCAGCAGCTTGGCCCTGGGGACAGAACGATCTGGAAACACCATATATTTT.

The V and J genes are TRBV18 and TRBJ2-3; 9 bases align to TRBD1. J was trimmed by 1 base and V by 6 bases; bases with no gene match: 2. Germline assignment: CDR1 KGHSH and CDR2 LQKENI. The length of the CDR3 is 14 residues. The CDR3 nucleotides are TGTGCCAGCTCTAGGGACAGGGGCACAGATACGCAGTATTTT. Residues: CASSRDRGTDTQYF.

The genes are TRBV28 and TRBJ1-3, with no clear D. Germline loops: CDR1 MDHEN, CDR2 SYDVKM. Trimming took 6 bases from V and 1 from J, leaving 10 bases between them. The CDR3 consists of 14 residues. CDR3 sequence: CASRKSRSGNTIYF. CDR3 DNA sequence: TGTGCCAGCAGGAAAAGTCGGTCTGGAAACACCATATATTTT. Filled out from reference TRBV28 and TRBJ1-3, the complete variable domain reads DVKVTQSSRYLVKRTGEKVFLECVQDMDHENMFWYRQDPGLGLRLIYFSYDVKMKEKGDIPEGYSVSREKKERFSLILESASTNQTSMYLCASRKSRSGNTIYFGEGSWLTVV.

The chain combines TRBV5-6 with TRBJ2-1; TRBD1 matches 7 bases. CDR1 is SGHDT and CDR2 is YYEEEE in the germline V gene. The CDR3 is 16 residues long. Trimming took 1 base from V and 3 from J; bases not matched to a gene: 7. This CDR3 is CASSLSGQVVYNEQFF. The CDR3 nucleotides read TGTGCCAGCAGCTTGTCTGGACAGGTCGTCTACAATGAGCAGTTCTTC. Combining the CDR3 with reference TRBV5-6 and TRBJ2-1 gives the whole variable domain DAGVTQSPTHLIKTRGQQVTLRCSPKSGHDTVSWYQQALGQGPQFIFQYYEEEERQRGNFPDRFSGHQFPNYSSELNVNALLLGDSALYLCASSLSGQVVYNEQFFGPGTRLTVL.

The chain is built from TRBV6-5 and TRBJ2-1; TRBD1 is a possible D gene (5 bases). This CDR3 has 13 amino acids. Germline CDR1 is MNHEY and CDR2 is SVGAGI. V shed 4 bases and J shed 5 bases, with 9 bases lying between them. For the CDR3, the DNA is TGTGCCAGCAGTTGGGGCAGCAACAATGAGCAGTTCTTC. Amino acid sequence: CASSWGSNNEQFF.

CDR3 in amino acids: CASRRRGTGAYEQYF. The CDR3 bases are TGTGCCAGTAGGAGGAGGGGGACAGGGGCCTACGAGCAGTACTTC. The rearrangement joins TRBV19 to TRBJ2-7, with 10 nucleotides matching TRBD1. Germline CDR1 reads LNHDA; CDR2 reads SQIVND (reference sequence). With V trimmed by 6 bases and J by 2 bases, 7 bases remained unmatched. The CDR3 is 15 residues long.

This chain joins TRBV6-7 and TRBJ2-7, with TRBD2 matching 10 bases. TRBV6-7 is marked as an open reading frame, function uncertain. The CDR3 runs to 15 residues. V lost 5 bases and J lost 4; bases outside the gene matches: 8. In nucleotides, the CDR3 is TGTGCCAGCAGTGTTCTAGCGGGAGTTGATTACGAGCAGTACTTC. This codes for CASSVLAGVDYEQYF.

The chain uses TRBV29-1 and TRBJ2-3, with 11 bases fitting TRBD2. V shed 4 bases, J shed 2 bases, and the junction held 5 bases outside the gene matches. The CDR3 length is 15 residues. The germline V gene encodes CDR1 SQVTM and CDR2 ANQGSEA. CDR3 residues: CSVVVAGGPTDTQYF. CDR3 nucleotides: TGCAGCGTTGTTGTAGCGGGAGGGCCCACAGATACGCAGTATTTT.

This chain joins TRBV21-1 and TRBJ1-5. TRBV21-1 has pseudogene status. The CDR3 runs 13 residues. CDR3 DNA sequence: TGTGCCAGCATGCGGGGGGCGGGGCAGCCCCAGCATTTT. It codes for CASMRGAGQPQHF.

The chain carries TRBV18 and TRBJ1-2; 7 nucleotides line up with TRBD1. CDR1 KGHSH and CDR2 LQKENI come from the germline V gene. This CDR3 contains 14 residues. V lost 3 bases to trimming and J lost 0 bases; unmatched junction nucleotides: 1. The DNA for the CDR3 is TGTGCCAGCTCACCGGGACAGCCTAACTATGGCTACACCTTC. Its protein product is CASSPGQPNYGYTF.

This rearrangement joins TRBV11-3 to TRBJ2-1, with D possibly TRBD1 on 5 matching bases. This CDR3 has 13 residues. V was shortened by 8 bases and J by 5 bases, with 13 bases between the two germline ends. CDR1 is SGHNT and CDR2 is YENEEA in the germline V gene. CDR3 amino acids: CASGSGMDNEQFF. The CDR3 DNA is TGTGCCAGCGGATCAGGGATGGACAATGAGCAGTTCTTC.

The chain's CDR3 is CATRGRTSGASTDTQYF. Written as DNA, the CDR3 is TGTGCCACCAGGGGTCGGACTAGCGGGGCAAGCACAGATACGCAGTATTTT. The chain is built from TRBV7-9 and TRBJ2-3, with 12 bases matching TRBD2. Germline values: CDR1 SEHNR, CDR2 FQNEAQ (reference sequence). J was trimmed by 0 bases and V by 10 bases; bases with no gene match: 11. This CDR3 region has 17 residues.

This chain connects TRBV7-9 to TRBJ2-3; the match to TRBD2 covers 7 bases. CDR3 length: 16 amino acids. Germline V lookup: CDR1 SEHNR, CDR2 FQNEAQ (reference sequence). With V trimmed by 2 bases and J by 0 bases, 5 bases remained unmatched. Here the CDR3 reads CASSLSTSSSTDTQYF. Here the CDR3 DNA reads TGTGCCAGCAGCTTATCGACTAGCTCTAGCACAGATACGCAGTATTTT.

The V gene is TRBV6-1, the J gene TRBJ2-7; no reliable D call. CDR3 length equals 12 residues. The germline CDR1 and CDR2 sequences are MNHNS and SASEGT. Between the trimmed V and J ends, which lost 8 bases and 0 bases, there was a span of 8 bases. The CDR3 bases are TGTGCCAGCGCTGTACACTCCTACGAGCAGTACTTC. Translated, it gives CASAVHSYEQYF.

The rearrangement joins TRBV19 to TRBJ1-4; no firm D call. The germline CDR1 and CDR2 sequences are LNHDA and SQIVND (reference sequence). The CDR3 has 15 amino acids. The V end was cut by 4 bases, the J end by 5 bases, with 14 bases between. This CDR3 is CASSKRANSNEKLFF. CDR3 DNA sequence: TGTGCCAGTAGTAAACGAGCTAACTCGAATGAAAAACTGTTTTTT.

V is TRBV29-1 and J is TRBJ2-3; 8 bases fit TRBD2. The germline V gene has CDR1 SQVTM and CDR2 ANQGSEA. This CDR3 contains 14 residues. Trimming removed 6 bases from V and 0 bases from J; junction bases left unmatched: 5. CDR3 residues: CSVATSGSTDTQYF. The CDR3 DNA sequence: TGCAGCGTAGCTACTAGCGGAAGCACAGATACGCAGTATTTT.